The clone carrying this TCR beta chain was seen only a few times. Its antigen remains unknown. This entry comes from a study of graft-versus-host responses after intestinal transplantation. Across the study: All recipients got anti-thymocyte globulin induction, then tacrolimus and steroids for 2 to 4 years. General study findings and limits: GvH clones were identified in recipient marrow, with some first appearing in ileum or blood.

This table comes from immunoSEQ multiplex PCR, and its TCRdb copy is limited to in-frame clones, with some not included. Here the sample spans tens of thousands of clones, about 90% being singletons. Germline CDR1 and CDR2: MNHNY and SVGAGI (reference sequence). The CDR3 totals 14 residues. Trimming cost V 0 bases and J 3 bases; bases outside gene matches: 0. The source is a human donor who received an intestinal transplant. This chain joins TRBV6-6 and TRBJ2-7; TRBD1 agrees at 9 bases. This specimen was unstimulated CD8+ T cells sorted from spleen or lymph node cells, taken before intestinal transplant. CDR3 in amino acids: CASSYSTGGYEQYF. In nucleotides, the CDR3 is TGTGCCAGCAGTTACTCGACAGGGGGCTACGAGCAGTACTTC.